This T cell receptor beta chain was recorded in a study of beta chain features in type 1 diabetes. Whole-study context: There was similarity between patients and healthy donors in age, gender and cell yields.

As for this clone: Its antigen is not known.

Study-level points and caveats: Naive, central memory and Treg TCRB repertoires seemed to resemble each other more closely in patients than they did in healthy donors.

Germline loops: CDR1 MNHEY, CDR2 SMNVEV (reference sequence). The V and J ends lost 1 base and 1 base respectively, with 13 bases between them. The CDR3 has 16 amino acids. All of the sorted populations showed purity greater than 98%. What was sequenced were expressed TCRB transcripts, since all of the isolated RNA had been reverse transcribed. Naive, central memory and regulatory T cell samples yielded around 3.5 million reads on average. Using immunoSEQ multiplex PCR, the repertoire was profiled, and TCRdb retains in-frame clones only, with some absent. The repertoire includes 850,000 to 900,000 clones, roughly a sixth of them detected once, and around 0.02% sits in the top ten.

The sequencing sample was made of naive CD4+ T cells from blood. This receptor was taken from a woman between 18 and 30 years old in good health. The genes are TRBV27 and TRBJ1-1; D might be TRBD1 (6 bases). CDR3 residues: CASSLYRQGKNTEAFF. Here the CDR3 DNA reads TGTGCCAGCAGTTTATATAGGCAGGGGAAGAACACTGAAGCTTTCTTT.